The clone carrying this T cell receptor beta chain was seen a single time. Original methodology: The assay estimated nucleated cells by amplifying reference gene primers. The method was immunoSEQ multiplex PCR; TCRdb's version includes in-frame clones alone and lacks a portion of them. The V and J calls and clone size come from that table; D and trimming were worked out from the DNA. Of approximately 84,000 clones listed, about 68% were seen once; the top ten hold 5.7%. This record comes from a study of blood T cell repertoires in COVID-19. Turning to the study itself: Collection of acute and convalescent COVID-19 samples took place in the United States, Italy and Spain.

CDR1 is LNHDA and CDR2 is SQIVND in the germline V gene (reference sequence). CDR3 length: 14 amino acids. Trimming cost V 3 bases and J 1 base, with 7 bases left between them. The chain recombines TRBV19 with TRBJ1-3; D unresolved. This TCR came from a man aged 50 to 60 with active or convalescent COVID-19. Specimen: peripheral blood. This CDR3 is CASSITGSGNTIYF. DNA of the CDR3: TGTGCCAGTAGTATTACCGGGTCTGGAAACACCATATATTTT.